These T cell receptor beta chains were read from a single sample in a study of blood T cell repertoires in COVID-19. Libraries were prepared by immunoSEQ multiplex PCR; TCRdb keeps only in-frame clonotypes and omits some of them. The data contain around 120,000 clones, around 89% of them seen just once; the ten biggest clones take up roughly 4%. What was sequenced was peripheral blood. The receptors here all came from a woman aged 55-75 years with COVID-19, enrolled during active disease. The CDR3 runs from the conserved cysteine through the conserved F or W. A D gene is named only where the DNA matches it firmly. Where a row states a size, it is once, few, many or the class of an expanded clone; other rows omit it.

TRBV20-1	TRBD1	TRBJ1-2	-	TGCAGTGCTAGTGACAGGGTTGTCGGAGGCTACACCTTC	CSASDRVVGGYTF
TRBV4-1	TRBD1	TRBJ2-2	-	TGCGCCAGCAGCCTTTATCCGGGACAGTCCCTTATACAGAACACCGGGGAGCTGTTTTTT	CASSLYPGQSLIQNTGELFF
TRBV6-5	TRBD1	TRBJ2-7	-	TGTGCCAGCAGTTCCGGGACAGGGGGATTATACGAGCAGTACTTC	CASSSGTGGLYEQYF
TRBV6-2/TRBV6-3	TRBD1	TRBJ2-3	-	TGTGCCAGCAGTGAGGCGGGACAGGTCGTTGATACGCAGTATTTT	CASSEAGQVVDTQYF
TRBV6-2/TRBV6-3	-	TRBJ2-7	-	TGTGCCAGCAGTTACGGGGGGGGCGTCTCCTACGAGCAGTACTTC	CASSYGGGVSYEQYF
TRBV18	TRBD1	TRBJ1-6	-	TGTGCCAGCTCACGGGACAGGAGCTCCTATAATTCACCCCTCCACTTT	CASSRDRSSYNSPLHF
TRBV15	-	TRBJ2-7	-	TGTGCCACCAGCAGAGATCGGCGGGGCCTCGGGTACTTC	CATSRDRRGLGYF
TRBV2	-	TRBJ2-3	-	TGTGCCAGCAGTCCCCTTACGAAGCGAGATACGCAGTATTTT	CASSPLTKRDTQYF
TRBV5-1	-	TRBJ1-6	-	TGCGCCAGCAGCTTGGAGGGGGTGAATAATTCACCCCTCCACTTT	CASSLEGVNNSPLHF
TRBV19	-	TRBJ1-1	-	TGTGCCAGTAGTATAGGTGCAGCGATGAACACTGAAGCTTTCTTT	CASSIGAAMNTEAFF
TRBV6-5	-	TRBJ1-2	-	TGTGCCAGCAGTTCCTCACCGGAACAGAACTATGGCTACACCTTC	CASSSSPEQNYGYTF
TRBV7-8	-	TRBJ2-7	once	TGTGCCAGCAGCTTAGACGGACATAGTTACGAGCAGTACTTC	CASSLDGHSYEQYF
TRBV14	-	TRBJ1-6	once	TGTGCCAGCAGAAAACAGGGTAATTCACCCCTCCACTTT	CASRKQGNSPLHF
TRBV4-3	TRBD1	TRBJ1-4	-	TGCGCCAGCAGCCAAAATTACAGGGGGCTGGACGACCGCTACCTGTTTTTT	CASSQNYRGLDDRYLFF
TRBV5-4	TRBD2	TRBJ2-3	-	TGTGCCAGCAGCTTGGGGACTAGATTCACAGATACGCAGTATTTT	CASSLGTRFTDTQYF
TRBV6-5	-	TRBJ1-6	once	TGTGCCAGCAGTTACCGCGGCAGAACGTCCTCACCCCTCCACTTT	CASSYRGRTSSPLHF
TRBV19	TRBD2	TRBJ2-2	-	TGTGCCAGTAGTACTCCCCTAGCGGGGGAAAACACCGGGGAGCTGTTTTTT	CASSTPLAGENTGELFF
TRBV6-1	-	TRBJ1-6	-	TGTGCCAGCAGTGAATCGACAGCGAATTCACCCCTCCACTTT	CASSESTANSPLHF
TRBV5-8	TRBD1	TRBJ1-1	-	TGTGCCAGCAGCTTTACAGGGGTTCAGGCTTTCTTT	CASSFTGVQAFF
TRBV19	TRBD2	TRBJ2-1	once	TGTGCCAGTAGTATAGGACTAGCGGGGGGGAATGAGCAGTTCTTC	CASSIGLAGGNEQFF
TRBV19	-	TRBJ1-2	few	TGTGCCAGTAGCCCGACAGCAACCTATGGCTACACCTTC	CASSPTATYGYTF
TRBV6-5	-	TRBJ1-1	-	TGTGCCAGCACCCTCGAGACGGGGTTGAACACTGAAGCTTTCTTT	CASTLETGLNTEAFF
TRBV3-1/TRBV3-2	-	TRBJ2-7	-	TGTGCCAGCAGCCAAGGATCCGGGTTTGACGAGCAGTACTTC	CASSQGSGFDEQYF
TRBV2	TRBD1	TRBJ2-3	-	TGTGCCAGCAGTTTTACAGGGGGCACAGATACGCAGTATTTT	CASSFTGGTDTQYF
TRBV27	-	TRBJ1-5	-	TGTGCCAGCAGCCTAGGACAAGGGGCAAACCAGCCCCAGCATTTT	CASSLGQGANQPQHF
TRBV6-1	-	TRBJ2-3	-	TGTGCCAGCAGTGAAGGATGGAGTACAGATACGCAGTATTTT	CASSEGWSTDTQYF